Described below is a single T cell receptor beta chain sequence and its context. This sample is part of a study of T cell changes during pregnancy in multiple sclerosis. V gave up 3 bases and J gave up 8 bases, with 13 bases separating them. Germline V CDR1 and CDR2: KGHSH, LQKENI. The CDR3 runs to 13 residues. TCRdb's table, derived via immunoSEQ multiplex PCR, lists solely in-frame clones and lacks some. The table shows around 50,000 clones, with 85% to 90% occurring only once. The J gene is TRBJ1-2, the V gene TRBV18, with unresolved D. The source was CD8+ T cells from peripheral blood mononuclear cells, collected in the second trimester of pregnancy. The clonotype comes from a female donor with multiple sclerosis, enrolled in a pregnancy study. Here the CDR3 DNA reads TGTGCCAGCTCACCCGAGCCGTTGGTCGGCTACACCTTC. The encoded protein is CASSPEPLVGYTF. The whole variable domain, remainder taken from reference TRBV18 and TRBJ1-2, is NAGVMQNPRHLVRRRGQEARLRCSPMKGHSHVYWYRQLPEEGLKFMVYLQKENIIDESGMPKERFSAEFPKEGPSILRIQQVVRGDSAAYFCASSPEPLVGYTFGSGTRLTVV.